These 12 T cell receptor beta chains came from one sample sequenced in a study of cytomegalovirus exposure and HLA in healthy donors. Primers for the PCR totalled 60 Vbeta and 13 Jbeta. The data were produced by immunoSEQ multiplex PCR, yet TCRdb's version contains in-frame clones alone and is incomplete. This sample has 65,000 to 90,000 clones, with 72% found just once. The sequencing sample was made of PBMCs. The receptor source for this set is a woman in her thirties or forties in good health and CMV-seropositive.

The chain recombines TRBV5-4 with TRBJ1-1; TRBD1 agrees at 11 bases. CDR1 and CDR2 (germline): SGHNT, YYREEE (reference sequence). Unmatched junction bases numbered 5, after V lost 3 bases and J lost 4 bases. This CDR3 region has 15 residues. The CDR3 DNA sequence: TGTGCCAGCAGCTCCGCCGGGACAGGGGGCACTGAAGCTTTCTTT. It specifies CASSSAGTGGTEAFF.

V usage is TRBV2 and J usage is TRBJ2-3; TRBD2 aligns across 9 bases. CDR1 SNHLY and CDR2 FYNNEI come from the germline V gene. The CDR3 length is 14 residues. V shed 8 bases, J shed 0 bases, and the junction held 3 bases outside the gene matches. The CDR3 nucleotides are TGTGCCAGCTGCCTAGCGGGAAGCACAGATACGCAGTATTTT. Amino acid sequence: CASCLAGSTDTQYF.

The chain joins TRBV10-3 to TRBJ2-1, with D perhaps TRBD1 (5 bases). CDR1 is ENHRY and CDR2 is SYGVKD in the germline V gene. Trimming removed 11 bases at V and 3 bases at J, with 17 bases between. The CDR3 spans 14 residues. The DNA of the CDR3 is TGTGCCCACTCCGAAGGGGATCGCTACAATGAGCAGTTCTTC. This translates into CAHSEGDRYNEQFF.

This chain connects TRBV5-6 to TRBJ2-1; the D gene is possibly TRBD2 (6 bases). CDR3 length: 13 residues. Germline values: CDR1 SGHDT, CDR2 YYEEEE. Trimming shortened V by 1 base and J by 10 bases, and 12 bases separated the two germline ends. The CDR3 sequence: CASSLWASEEQFF. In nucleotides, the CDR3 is TGTGCCAGCAGCTTGTGGGCTAGCGAGGAGCAGTTCTTC.

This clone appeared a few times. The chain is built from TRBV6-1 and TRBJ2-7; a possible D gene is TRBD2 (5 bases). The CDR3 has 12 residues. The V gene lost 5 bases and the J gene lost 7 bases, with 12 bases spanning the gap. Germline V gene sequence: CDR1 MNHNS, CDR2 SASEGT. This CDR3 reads CASSWASGEQYF. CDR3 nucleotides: TGTGCCAGCAGTTGGGCCTCGGGGGAGCAGTACTTC.

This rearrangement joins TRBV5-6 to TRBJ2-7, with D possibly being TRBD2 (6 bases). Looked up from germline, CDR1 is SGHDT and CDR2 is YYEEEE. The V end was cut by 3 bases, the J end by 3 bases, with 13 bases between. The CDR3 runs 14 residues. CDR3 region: CASSWRDGDYEQYF. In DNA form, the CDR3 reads TGTGCCAGCAGCTGGCGGGACGGCGACTACGAGCAGTACTTC. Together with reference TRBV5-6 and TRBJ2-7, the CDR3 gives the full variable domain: DAGVTQSPTHLIKTRGQQVTLRCSPKSGHDTVSWYQQALGQGPQFIFQYYEEEERQRGNFPDRFSGHQFPNYSSELNVNALLLGDSALYLCASSWRDGDYEQYFGPGTRLTVT.

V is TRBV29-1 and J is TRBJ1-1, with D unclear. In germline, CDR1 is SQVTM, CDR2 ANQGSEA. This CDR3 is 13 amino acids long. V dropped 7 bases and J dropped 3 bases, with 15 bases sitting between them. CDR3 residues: CSAGGGRDTEAFF. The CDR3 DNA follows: TGCAGCGCCGGAGGAGGGCGGGACACTGAAGCTTTCTTT.

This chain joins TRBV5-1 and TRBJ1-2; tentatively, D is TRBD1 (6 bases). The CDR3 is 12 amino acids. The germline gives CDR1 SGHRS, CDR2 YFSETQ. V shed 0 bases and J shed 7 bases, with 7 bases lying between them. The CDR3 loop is CASSLAQGGYTF. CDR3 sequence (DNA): TGCGCCAGCAGCTTGGCACAGGGTGGCTACACCTTC.

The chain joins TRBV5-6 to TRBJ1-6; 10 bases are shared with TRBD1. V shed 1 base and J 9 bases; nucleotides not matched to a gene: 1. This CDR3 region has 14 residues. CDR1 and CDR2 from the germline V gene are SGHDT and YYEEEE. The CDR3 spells CASSLRDRGSPLHF. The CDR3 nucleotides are TGTGCCAGCAGCTTGAGGGACAGGGGTTCACCCCTCCACTTT.

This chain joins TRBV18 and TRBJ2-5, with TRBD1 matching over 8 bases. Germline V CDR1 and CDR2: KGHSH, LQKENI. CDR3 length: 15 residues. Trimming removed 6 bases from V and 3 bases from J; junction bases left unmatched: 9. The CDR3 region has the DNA TGTGCCAGCTCCTCAGTTGGACAGGGAAAAGAGACCCAGTACTTC. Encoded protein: CASSSVGQGKETQYF.

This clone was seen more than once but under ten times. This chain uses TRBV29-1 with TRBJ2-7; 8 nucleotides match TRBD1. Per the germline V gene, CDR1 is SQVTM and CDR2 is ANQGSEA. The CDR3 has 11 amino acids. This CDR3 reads CTVGQGYEQYF. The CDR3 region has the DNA TGCACCGTCGGACAGGGCTACGAGCAGTACTTC.

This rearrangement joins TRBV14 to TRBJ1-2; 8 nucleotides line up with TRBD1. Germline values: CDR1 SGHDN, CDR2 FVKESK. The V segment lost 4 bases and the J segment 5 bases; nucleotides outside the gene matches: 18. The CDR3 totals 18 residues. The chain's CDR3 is CASSPQPGQVPVGYGYTF. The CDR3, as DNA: TGTGCCAGCAGCCCTCAACCGGGACAGGTACCTGTTGGTTATGGCTACACCTTC.